One T cell receptor (beta chain) is described in this entry. Its antigen is currently not known. There are no base qualities to consult, and no much larger clone falls within one base. This sample was taken from a study of blood T cell repertoires in COVID-19 (dated by TCRdb to about 2020). Context from the whole study: Collaborator samples came from the United States, Italy and Spain and covered acute and convalescent phases of COVID-19. A freely available public database, intended as a resource for researchers studying the immune response to SARS-CoV-2, is where the repertoires were released. Where available, HLA class I and class II types were obtained from metadata supplied by the sample provider rather than from assay-based typing. The samples were drawn from two sources: the first 160 participants of the ongoing ImmuneRACE study, and 1,200 or so subjects contributed by 6 global collaborators. Deeply sampled blood TCRbeta repertoires from subjects exposed to, actively infected with, or recovered from COVID-19 were included in the dataset. The prospective study material was composed of cDNA or gDNA derived from T cells, B-cell-depleted T cells, or PBMCs. Nearly every sample came with metadata listing a de-identified subject ID, COVID-19 status, age in years and sex.

Points the paper makes about the study in general: The quantity of clinical and demographic metadata differed by source and by participant and was supplied without curation.

The immunoSEQ Assay, a bias-controlled multiplex PCR, was used to amplify TCRbeta CDR3 regions from genomic DNA. For the original study's pipeline: The number of nucleated cells in each sample was estimated from the amplification of reference gene primers within the assay. To quantify the absolute abundance of each unique TCRbeta CDR3 rearrangement, sequence reads were collapsed and filtered. For each sample, productive Simpson clonality was calculated as the square root of Simpson's diversity index across productive rearrangements. Drawn from immuneACCESS, this table holds only the in-frame rearrangements with V and J called that TCRdb kept. Clones are partly lost; checked studies trace under half to an unresolved V gene and leave the rest unexplained. The V and J calls and the clone size are those of that table, but D and trimming were determined from the DNA. Present in this sample are hundreds of thousands of clones, nearly 90% of which were seen just once. 1.4% to 1.5% of the sample is taken by the ten largest.

V sheds 3 bases and J sheds 4 bases, leaving 11 bases between their ends. From the cysteine through the phenylalanine, the CDR3 covers 14 amino acids. Solely the CDR3 DNA is kept, with 42 bases framed from the first base. CDR1 is given as KGHSH and CDR2 as LQKENI, both from the germline V gene. Participants in the prospective study were enrolled through a virtual design, were aged about 18 to 90 years, and lived in about 25 United States geographic areas. Cohort assignment in the prospective study relied on participant-reported clinical history from a screening survey and a study questionnaire. A participant counted as exposed if, within 2 weeks of entering the study, that participant had been in contact with someone who had a PCR-confirmed or clinician-diagnosed COVID-19 case. In the prospective study, whole blood, serum and a nasopharyngeal or oropharyngeal swab were collected from each participant by mobile phlebotomists. Prospective study participants could optionally give additional blood draws and questionnaires over a roughly 2-month period. Blood samples from the prospective study were shipped frozen or at room temperature prior to DNA extraction.

Material: PBMCs or T cells enriched from blood (not recorded which). The chain is assembled from TRBV18 and TRBJ2-3, with TRBD2 perhaps the D gene, on 6 matching bases. This TCR came from a woman aged 18-29 years who had been exposed to COVID-19. The nucleotide sequence is given as TGTGCCAGCTCACCCGGGAGCTCAGCAGATACGCAGTATTTT. The translation is CASSPGSSADTQYF.